These 18 T cell receptor beta chains originate from one sample sequenced in a study of blood T cell repertoires in COVID-19. Data came from immunoSEQ multiplex PCR; TCRdb stores just in-frame clones and leaves some out. Of around 450,000 clones in the sample, 90% are singletons; the top ten hold approximately 0.65%. The material sequenced was PBMCs or T cells enriched from blood (not recorded which). The receptor source for this set is a man between 18 and 35 years old who had recovered from COVID-19.

The CDR3 nucleotides are TGTGCCAGCCTCCAACGGGTGCAACAGGGTCGGGAAAAACTGTTTTTT. Translating gives CASLQRVQQGREKLFF. This chain connects TRBV28 to TRBJ1-4, with D possibly matching TRBD1 (6 bases). Germline values: CDR1 MDHEN, CDR2 SYDVKM. Trimming left V 8 bases short and J 8 bases short, with 24 bases between. The CDR3 covers 16 residues.

The rearrangement joins TRBV12-3 or TRBV12-4 to TRBJ1-2, with TRBD1 identical over 7 bases. The CDR3 has 13 amino acids. J lost 4 bases, V lost 8 bases, and 7 bases had no gene match. The CDR3 loop is CASATGVRYGYTF. In DNA, the CDR3 is TGTGCCAGCGCTACAGGGGTACGCTATGGCTACACCTTC.

The chain recombines TRBV19 with TRBJ2-6; a weak D match, TRBD1 (5 bases). CDR1 and CDR2 from the germline V gene are LNHDA and SQIVND (reference sequence). This CDR3 is 16 amino acids long. V gave up 5 bases and J gave up 0 bases, with 11 bases separating them. In DNA, the CDR3 is TGTGCCAGTAGTCCCTACAGGTTCTCTGGGGCCAACGTCCTGACTTTC. Amino acids: CASSPYRFSGANVLTF.

The genes are TRBV3-1 (or the pseudogene TRBV3-2) and TRBJ2-2, with 11 bases aligning to TRBD1. This CDR3 has 15 amino acids. Germline lookup yields CDR1 LGHDT and CDR2 YNNKEL (reference sequence). The V and J ends lost 4 bases and 7 bases, in that order; junction bases with no gene match: 5. The CDR3 DNA is TGTGCCAGCAGCCTAACAGGGACAGGGGGCGGGGAGCTGTTTTTT. Translating it yields CASSLTGTGGGELFF.

The chain employs TRBV7-9 and TRBJ2-1, with 7 nucleotides matching TRBD2. This CDR3 has 15 residues. Germline V gives CDR1 SEHNR, CDR2 FQNEAQ (reference sequence). Germline trimming cut 7 bases from V and 4 bases from J; bases unmatched to any gene: 10. The CDR3, as DNA: TGTGCCAGCACGAAGGGGCGGGGGAAATACAATGAGCAGTTCTTC. Residues: CASTKGRGKYNEQFF. The whole variable domain, remainder taken from reference TRBV7-9 and TRBJ2-1, is DTGVSQNPRHKITKRGQNVTFRCDPISEHNRLYWYRQTLGQGPEFLTYFQNEAQLEKSRLLSDRFSAERPKGSFSTLEIQRTEQGDSAMYLCASTKGRGKYNEQFFGPGTRLTVL.

The chain uses TRBV20-1 and TRBJ2-1, with D perhaps TRBD2 (6 bases). The V end was cut by 3 bases, the J end by 7 bases, with 16 bases between. The CDR3 totals 14 residues. Germline CDR1 DFQATT, CDR2 SNEGSKA (reference sequence). CDR3 in amino acids: CSASGAGTLNEQFF. CDR3 bases: TGCAGTGCTAGTGGAGCGGGCACCTTGAATGAGCAGTTCTTC.

This chain links TRBV6-4 with TRBJ2-3, with 11 bases lining up with TRBD2. Germline V gene data show CDR1 as MRHNA and CDR2 as SNTAGT. The junction had 1 base not matched to a gene; V was cut back by 2 bases and J by 9 bases. This CDR3 spans 13 amino acids. The CDR3 nucleotides are TGTGCCAGCAGTGACACTAGCGGGAGAACGCAGTATTTT. Encoded protein: CASSDTSGRTQYF.

The rearrangement links TRBV27 to TRBJ1-6; possibly TRBD1 for D (6 bases). The CDR3 sequence is 13 residues long. In germline, CDR1 is MNHEY, CDR2 SMNVEV (reference sequence). V lost 4 bases, J lost 10 bases, and 11 bases lay in between. The CDR3 protein is CASSSPGHSPLHF. Here the CDR3 DNA reads TGTGCCAGCAGTTCCCCGGGACACTCACCCCTCCACTTT.

The chain carries TRBV12-5 and TRBJ2-7, with 9 positions matching TRBD1. Losses at the gene ends were 3 bases for V and 4 bases for J; bases not matched to a gene: 4. The CDR3 contains 14 residues. Germline CDR1 is LGHNT and CDR2 is FRNRAP. In DNA form, the CDR3 reads TGTGCTAGTGGTTTTGGACAGGGGTCATACGAGCAGTACTTC. It is translated as CASGFGQGSYEQYF. The full variable domain, rest sourced from reference TRBV12-5 and TRBJ2-7, is DARVTQTPRHKVTEMGQEVTMRCQPILGHNTVFWYRQTMMQGLELLAYFRNRAPLDDSGMPKDRFSAEMPDATLATLKIQPSEPRDSAVYFCASGFGQGSYEQYFGPGTRLTVT.

The gene calls are TRBV2 and TRBJ1-1; possibly TRBD1 for D (6 bases). CDR1 and CDR2 from the germline V gene are SNHLY and FYNNEI. V lost 3 bases to trimming and J lost 8 bases, with 13 bases between them. The CDR3 sequence is 13 residues long. CDR3: CASSDGGRGEAFF. CDR3 bases: TGTGCCAGCAGTGATGGGGGCCGCGGAGAAGCTTTCTTT.

The V gene is TRBV4-1, the J gene TRBJ1-5; 8 bases agree with TRBD1. The CDR3 is 16 amino acids. The V segment lost 0 bases and the J segment 6 bases; nucleotides outside the gene matches: 7. Germline assignment: CDR1 MGHRA and CDR2 YSYEKL. CDR3: CASSQDPQGAGQPQHF. In DNA, the CDR3 is TGCGCCAGCAGCCAAGATCCCCAGGGGGCGGGTCAGCCCCAGCATTTT.

This rearrangement joins TRBV9 to TRBJ1-4; 8 positions match TRBD1. There are 16 residues in the CDR3. V shed 0 bases and J 8 bases; nucleotides not matched to a gene: 9. The germline V gene has CDR1 SGDLS and CDR2 YYNGEE. CDR3 sequence: CASSVAPGQGGEKLFF. CDR3 nucleotides: TGTGCCAGCAGCGTAGCTCCCGGACAGGGAGGAGAAAAACTGTTTTTT.

The chain employs TRBV5-4 and TRBJ1-6; 11 bases match TRBD1. With 4 bases clipped from V and 5 bases from J, the junction kept 5 bases outside the gene matches. The CDR3 has 16 residues. From germline, CDR1 is SGHNT and CDR2 YYREEE (reference sequence). CDR3 region: CASSRGQGANNSPLHF. CDR3 bases: TGTGCCAGCAGCCGAGGACAGGGGGCAAATAATTCACCCCTCCACTTT.

This clone was seen more than once but under ten times. The J gene is TRBJ2-7, the V gene TRBV3-1 (or the pseudogene TRBV3-2); D might be TRBD2 (5 bases). Trimming removed 0 bases at V and 2 bases at J, with 11 bases between. The CDR3 has 15 amino acids. Germline CDR1 and CDR2: LGHDT and YNNKEL (reference sequence). The CDR3 here is CASSQESLAPYEQYF. The CDR3 bases are TGTGCCAGCAGCCAAGAAAGTCTAGCCCCCTACGAGCAGTACTTC.

This chain joins TRBV27 and TRBJ1-6; 7 nucleotides agree with TRBD1. Germline lookup yields CDR1 MNHEY and CDR2 SMNVEV (reference sequence). This CDR3 spans 14 amino acids. V lost 7 bases, J lost 6 bases, and 6 bases stayed unmatched. The CDR3 loop is CASNGQVFNSPLHF. The DNA of the CDR3 is TGTGCCAGCAACGGACAGGTGTTTAATTCACCCCTCCACTTT.

The rearrangement links TRBV4-1 to TRBJ1-5; TRBD1 is a possible D gene (6 bases). The ends were cut back, 5 bases at V and 5 bases at J, with 13 bases in the middle. This CDR3 contains 14 residues. Looked up from germline, CDR1 is MGHRA and CDR2 is YSYEKL. CDR3 bases: TGCGCCAGCAGCAGGACAGAGTTGTATCAGCCCCAGCATTTT. Encoded protein: CASSRTELYQPQHF.

CDR3 nucleotides: TGTGCCAGCAGCTTAGGACAGAATCAGCCCCAGCATTTT. This encodes CASSLGQNQPQHF. This chain uses TRBV5-5 with TRBJ1-5; possible D gene TRBD1, 6 bases. Between the trimmed V and J ends, which lost 2 bases and 4 bases, there was a span of 7 bases. This CDR3 has 13 residues. Looked up from germline, CDR1 is SGHKS and CDR2 is YYEKEE (reference sequence).

The V and J genes are TRBV19 and TRBJ1-2; D ambiguous. Germline values: CDR1 LNHDA, CDR2 SQIVND (reference sequence). The CDR3 is 12 amino acids. V lost 4 bases and J lost 3, with 6 bases in between. This chain's CDR3 is CASSSTDYGYTF. The CDR3 DNA is TGTGCCAGTAGTAGTACGGACTATGGCTACACCTTC.